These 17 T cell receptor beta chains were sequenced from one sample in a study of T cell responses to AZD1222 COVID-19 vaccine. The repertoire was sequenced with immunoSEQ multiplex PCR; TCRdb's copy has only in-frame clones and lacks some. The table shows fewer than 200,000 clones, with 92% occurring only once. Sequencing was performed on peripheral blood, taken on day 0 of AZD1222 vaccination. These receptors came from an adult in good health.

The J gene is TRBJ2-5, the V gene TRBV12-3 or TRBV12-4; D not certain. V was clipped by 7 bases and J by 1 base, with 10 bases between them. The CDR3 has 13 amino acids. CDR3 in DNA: TGTGCCAGCACCCCTTCGGCCCAAGAGACCCAGTACTTC. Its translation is CASTPSAQETQYF.

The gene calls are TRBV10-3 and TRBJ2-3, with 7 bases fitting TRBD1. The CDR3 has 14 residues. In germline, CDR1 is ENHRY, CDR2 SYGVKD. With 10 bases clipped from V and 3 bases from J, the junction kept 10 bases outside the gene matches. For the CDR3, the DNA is TGTGCCAACCAGAGGGGGCCAGAAACAGATACGCAGTATTTT. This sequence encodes CANQRGPETDTQYF.

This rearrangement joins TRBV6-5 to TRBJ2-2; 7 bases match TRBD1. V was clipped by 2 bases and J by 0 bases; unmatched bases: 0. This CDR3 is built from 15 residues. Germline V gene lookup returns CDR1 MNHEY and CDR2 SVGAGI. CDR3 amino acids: CASSYGTANTGELFF. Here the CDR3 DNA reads TGTGCCAGCAGTTACGGGACAGCGAACACCGGGGAGCTGTTTTTT.

CDR3 sequence reads: CASTLWRAVSRTEAFF. The CDR3 DNA reads TGTGCCAGCACCCTCTGGAGGGCCGTGTCTAGGACTGAAGCTTTCTTT. The rearrangement uses TRBV28 and TRBJ1-1; D is ambiguous. The CDR3 spans 16 residues. Germline V gene data show CDR1 as MDHEN and CDR2 as SYDVKM. Trimming stripped 7 bases from V and 5 bases from J, with 23 bases between.

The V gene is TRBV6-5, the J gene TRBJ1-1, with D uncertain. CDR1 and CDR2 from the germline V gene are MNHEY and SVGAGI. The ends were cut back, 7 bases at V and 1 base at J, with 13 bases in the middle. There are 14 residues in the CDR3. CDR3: CASISGSSNTEAFF. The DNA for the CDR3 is TGTGCCAGCATTAGCGGGTCCTCGAACACTGAAGCTTTCTTT.

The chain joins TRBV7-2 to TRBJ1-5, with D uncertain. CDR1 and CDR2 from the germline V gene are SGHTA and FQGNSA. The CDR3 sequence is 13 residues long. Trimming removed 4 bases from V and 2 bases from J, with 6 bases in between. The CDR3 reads CASSSWGNQPQHF. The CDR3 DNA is TGTGCCAGCAGCTCATGGGGCAATCAGCCCCAGCATTTT.

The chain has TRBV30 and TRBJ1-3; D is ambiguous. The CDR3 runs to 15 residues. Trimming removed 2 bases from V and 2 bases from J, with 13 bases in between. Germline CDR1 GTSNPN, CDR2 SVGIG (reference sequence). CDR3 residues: CAWSTGVGTGNTIYF. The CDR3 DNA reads TGTGCCTGGAGTACCGGGGTCGGAACTGGAAACACCATATATTTT.

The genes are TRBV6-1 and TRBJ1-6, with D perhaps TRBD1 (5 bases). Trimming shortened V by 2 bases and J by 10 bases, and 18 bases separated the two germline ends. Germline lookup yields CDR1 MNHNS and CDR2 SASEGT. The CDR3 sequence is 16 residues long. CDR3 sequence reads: CASSELEARAGSPLHF. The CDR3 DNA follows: TGTGCCAGCAGTGAACTTGAGGCCAGGGCAGGATCACCCCTCCACTTT.

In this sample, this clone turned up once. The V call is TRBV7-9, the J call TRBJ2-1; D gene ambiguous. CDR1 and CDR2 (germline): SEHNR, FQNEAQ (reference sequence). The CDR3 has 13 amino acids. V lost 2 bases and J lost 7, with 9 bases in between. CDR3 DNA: TGTGCCAGCAGCTTAAGCGAAGCGAATGAGCAGTTCTTC. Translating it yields CASSLSEANEQFF.

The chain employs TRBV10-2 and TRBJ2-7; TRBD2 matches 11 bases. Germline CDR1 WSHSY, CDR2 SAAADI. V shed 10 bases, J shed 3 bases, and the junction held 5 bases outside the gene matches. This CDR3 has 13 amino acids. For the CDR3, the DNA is TGCGCCACAAGACTAGCGGGGAACTACGAGCAGTACTTC. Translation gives CATRLAGNYEQYF.

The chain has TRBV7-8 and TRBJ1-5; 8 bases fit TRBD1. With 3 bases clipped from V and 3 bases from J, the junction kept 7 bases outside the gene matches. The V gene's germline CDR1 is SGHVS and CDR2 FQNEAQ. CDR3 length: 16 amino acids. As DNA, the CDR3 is TGTGCCAGCAGCTTTGCGACAGGGGTGGACAATCAGCCCCAGCATTTT. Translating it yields CASSFATGVDNQPQHF.

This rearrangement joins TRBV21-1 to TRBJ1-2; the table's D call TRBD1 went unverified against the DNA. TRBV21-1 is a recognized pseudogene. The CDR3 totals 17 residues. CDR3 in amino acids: CASSKGPRDRGLYGYTF. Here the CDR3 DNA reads TGTGCCAGCAGCAAAGGACCCCGGGACAGGGGGTTGTATGGCTACACCTTC.

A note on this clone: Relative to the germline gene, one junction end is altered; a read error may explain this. CDR3 region: CASSPLSIVSGANVLTF. In DNA, the CDR3 is TGTGCTAGCAGCCCCCTCAGTATTGTCTCTGGGGCCAACGTCCTGACTTTC. The J gene is TRBJ2-6, the V gene TRBV7-7; D gene unclear. Germline V lookup: CDR1 SSHAT, CDR2 FNYEAQ (reference sequence). The CDR3 length is 17 residues.

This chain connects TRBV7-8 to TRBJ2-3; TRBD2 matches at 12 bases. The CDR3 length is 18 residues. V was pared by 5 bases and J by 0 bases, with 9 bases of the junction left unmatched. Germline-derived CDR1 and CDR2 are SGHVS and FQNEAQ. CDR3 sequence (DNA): TGTGCCAGCAGCCTTGCGAAAACTAGCGGGGGGAGCACAGATACGCAGTATTTT. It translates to CASSLAKTSGGSTDTQYF.

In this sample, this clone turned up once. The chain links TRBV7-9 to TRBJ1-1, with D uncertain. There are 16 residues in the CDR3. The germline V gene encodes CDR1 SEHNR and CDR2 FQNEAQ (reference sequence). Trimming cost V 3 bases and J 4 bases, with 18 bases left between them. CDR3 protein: CASSFGIGGSRTEAFF. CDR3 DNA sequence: TGTGCCAGCAGCTTCGGGATAGGAGGCTCCCGCACTGAAGCTTTCTTT.

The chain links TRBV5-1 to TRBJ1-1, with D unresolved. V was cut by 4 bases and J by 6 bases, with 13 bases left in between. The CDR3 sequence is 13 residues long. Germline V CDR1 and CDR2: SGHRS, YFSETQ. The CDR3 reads CASSHGEVAEAFF. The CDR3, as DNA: TGCGCCAGCAGCCATGGAGAAGTCGCTGAAGCTTTCTTT. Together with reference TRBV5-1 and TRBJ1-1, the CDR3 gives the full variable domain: KAGVTQTPRYLIKTRGQQVTLSCSPISGHRSVSWYQQTPGQGLQFLFEYFSETQRNKGNFPGRFSGRQFSNSRSEMNVSTLELGDSALYLCASSHGEVAEAFFGQGTRLTVV.

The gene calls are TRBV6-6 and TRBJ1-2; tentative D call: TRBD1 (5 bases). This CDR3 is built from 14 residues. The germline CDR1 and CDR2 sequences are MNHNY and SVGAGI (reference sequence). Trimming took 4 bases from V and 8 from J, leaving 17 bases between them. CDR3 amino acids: CASSFPRDVGGYTF. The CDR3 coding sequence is TGTGCCAGCAGTTTTCCTCGGGACGTAGGGGGCTACACCTTC.